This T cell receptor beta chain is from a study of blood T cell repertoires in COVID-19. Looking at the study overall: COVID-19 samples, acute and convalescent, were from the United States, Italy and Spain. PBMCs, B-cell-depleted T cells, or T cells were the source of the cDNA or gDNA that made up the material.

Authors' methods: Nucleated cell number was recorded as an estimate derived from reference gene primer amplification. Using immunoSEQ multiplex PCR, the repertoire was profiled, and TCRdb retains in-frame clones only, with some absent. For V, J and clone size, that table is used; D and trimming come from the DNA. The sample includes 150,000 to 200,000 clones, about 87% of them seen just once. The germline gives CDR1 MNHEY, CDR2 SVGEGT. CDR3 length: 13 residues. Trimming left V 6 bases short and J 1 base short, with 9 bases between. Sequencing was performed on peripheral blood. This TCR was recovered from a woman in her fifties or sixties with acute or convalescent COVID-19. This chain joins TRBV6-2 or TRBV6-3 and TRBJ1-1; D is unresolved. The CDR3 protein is CASSLRGNTEAFF. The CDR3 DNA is TGTGCCAGCAGCCTCCGGGGGAACACTGAAGCTTTCTTT.